This entry lists 27 T cell receptor beta chains sequenced from one sample in a study of T cell responses to AZD1222 COVID-19 vaccine. Using immunoSEQ multiplex PCR, the repertoire was profiled, and TCRdb retains in-frame clones only, with some absent. The data hold 100,000 to 150,000 clones, with about 87% observed a single time. Source: peripheral blood, taken on day 0 of AZD1222 vaccination. These receptors came from an adult in good health.

The chain employs TRBV6-1 and TRBJ1-2, with D possibly being TRBD1 (5 bases). This CDR3 region has 13 residues. Trimming shortened V by 1 base and J by 6 bases, and 9 bases separated the two germline ends. Germline V gene sequence: CDR1 MNHNS, CDR2 SASEGT. The CDR3 DNA reads as TGTGCCAGCAGTGAAGTCGGGGCTGATGGCTACACCTTC. Translated, it gives CASSEVGADGYTF.

This clone was detected only a few times. V usage is TRBV11-3 and J usage is TRBJ1-4; D unresolved. V lost 7 bases, J lost 5 bases, and 14 bases lay in between. Germline V gene data show CDR1 as SGHNT and CDR2 as YENEEA. The CDR3 totals 14 residues. The CDR3 sequence: CASTGRARNEKLFF. The CDR3 region has the DNA TGTGCCAGCACCGGACGGGCGCGAAATGAAAAACTGTTTTTT.

The chain combines TRBV11-2 with TRBJ2-2, with 8 bases identical to TRBD1. Germline assignment: CDR1 SGHAT and CDR2 FQNNGV. With V trimmed by 4 bases and J by 4 bases, 2 bases remained unmatched. The length of the CDR3 is 14 residues. The CDR3 DNA reads as TGTGCCAGCAGCTGGGACAGGTCCACCGGGGAGCTGTTTTTT. Translating gives CASSWDRSTGELFF.

The chain joins TRBV27 to TRBJ2-2, with TRBD1 matching 10 bases. CDR1 is MNHEY and CDR2 is SMNVEV in the germline V gene (reference sequence). This CDR3 is built from 15 residues. V trimming: 6 bases; J trimming: 7 bases; junction bases outside the gene matches: 8. As DNA, the CDR3 is TGTGCCAGCAGCGTGCGGGACAGGGGTAACGGGGAGCTGTTTTTT. This gives the protein CASSVRDRGNGELFF.

This chain uses TRBV23-1 with TRBJ2-1; 8 nucleotides align to TRBD1. TRBV23-1 is annotated as an ORF whose role is uncertain. V trimming: 6 bases; J trimming: 7 bases; junction bases outside the gene matches: 17. The CDR3 loop spans 17 amino acids. The CDR3 loop is CASRSRRRQGIKNEQFF. In nucleotides, the CDR3 is TGCGCCAGCAGGAGTAGGCGAAGACAGGGGATTAAAAATGAGCAGTTCTTC.

V usage is TRBV2 and J usage is TRBJ2-5; the D call may be TRBD1 or TRBD2 (5 bases each). The ends were cut back, 6 bases at V and 3 bases at J, with 17 bases in the middle. The CDR3 loop spans 15 amino acids. Germline CDR1 is SNHLY and CDR2 is FYNNEI. The CDR3 reads CASSPPGTLEETQYF. In nucleotides, the CDR3 is TGTGCCAGCAGCCCTCCCGGGACCCTTGAAGAGACCCAGTACTTC.

This rearrangement joins TRBV19 to TRBJ2-2, with 9 bases identical to TRBD2. Germline CDR1 LNHDA, CDR2 SQIVND (reference sequence). The CDR3 contains 15 residues. The V and J ends lost 2 bases and 7 bases, in that order; junction bases with no gene match: 5. In nucleotides, the CDR3 is TGTGCCAGTAGTATAACAGGACTAGCGAACGGGGAGCTGTTTTTT. This gives the protein CASSITGLANGELFF. Together with reference TRBV19 and TRBJ2-2, the CDR3 gives the full variable domain: DGGITQSPKYLFRKEGQNVTLSCEQNLNHDAMYWYRQDPGQGLRLIYYSQIVNDFQKGDIAEGYSVSREKKESFPLTVTSAQKNPTAFYLCASSITGLANGELFFGEGSRLTVL.

This rearrangement joins TRBV6-5 to TRBJ1-6, with D perhaps matching TRBD1 (6 bases). Trimming left V 5 bases short and J 8 bases short, with 13 bases between. This CDR3 spans 14 amino acids. Germline loops: CDR1 MNHEY, CDR2 SVGAGI. The CDR3 region has the DNA TGTGCCAGCAGTAACCATTACAGGGATTCACCCCTCCACTTT. Translating gives CASSNHYRDSPLHF.

This clone was seen more than once but under ten times. This sequence joins TRBV4-2 and TRBJ1-1, with 8 bases fitting TRBD1. The junction had 16 bases not matched to a gene; V was cut back by 4 bases and J by 3 bases. Germline V gene data show CDR1 as LGHNA and CDR2 as YNFKEQ. The CDR3 totals 18 residues. The CDR3 spells CASSLLPAGGPLDTEAFF. The CDR3, as DNA: TGTGCCAGCAGCCTCCTCCCGGCAGGGGGCCCCCTCGACACTGAAGCTTTCTTT.

The chain has TRBV18 and TRBJ1-4, with 8 bases matching TRBD1. CDR3 length equals 15 residues. CDR1 is KGHSH, CDR2 LQKENI, per germline. Trimming took 5 bases from V and 7 from J; bases not matched to a gene: 9. Here the CDR3 reads CASSDRTGHFEKLFF. The CDR3 DNA is TGTGCCAGCTCAGACCGGACAGGGCATTTTGAAAAACTGTTTTTT.

The CDR3 protein is CASSQEPGRTGNTEAFF. DNA for the CDR3: TGCGCCAGCAGCCAAGAGCCCGGGAGGACAGGGAACACTGAAGCTTTCTTT. The genes are TRBV4-1 and TRBJ1-1; 7 bases are a match to TRBD1. J gave up 1 base and V 0 bases, and 8 bases lay outside the gene matches. Germline V lookup: CDR1 MGHRA, CDR2 YSYEKL. The CDR3 is made up of 17 amino acids.

The gene calls are TRBV12-5 and TRBJ1-1; D remains unclear. The CDR3 extends over 14 amino acids. V lost 2 bases and J lost 7, with 14 bases in between. The V gene's germline CDR1 is LGHNT and CDR2 FRNRAP. The CDR3 is CASGLRSGRNEAFF. CDR3 DNA: TGTGCTAGTGGTTTGCGGTCAGGTAGAAATGAAGCTTTCTTT.

The chain links TRBV19 to TRBJ2-2; no clear D. Germline lookup yields CDR1 LNHDA and CDR2 SQIVND (reference sequence). V was cut by 5 bases and J by 6 bases, with 7 bases left in between. CDR3 size: 12 residues. CDR3 in amino acids: CASSSVPGELFF. In DNA form, the CDR3 reads TGTGCCAGTAGTTCCGTACCCGGGGAGCTGTTTTTT. Drawing the rest from reference TRBV19 and TRBJ2-2, the complete variable domain is DGGITQSPKYLFRKEGQNVTLSCEQNLNHDAMYWYRQDPGQGLRLIYYSQIVNDFQKGDIAEGYSVSREKKESFPLTVTSAQKNPTAFYLCASSSVPGELFFGEGSRLTVL.

CDR3 bases: TGTGCCACCTATAGCGGGAACGACAATGAGCAGTTCTTC. Its translation is CATYSGNDNEQFF. V usage is TRBV10-3 and J usage is TRBJ2-1; 8 positions agree with TRBD2. J was trimmed by 5 bases and V by 10 bases; bases with no gene match: 7. CDR1 ENHRY and CDR2 SYGVKD come from the germline V gene. The CDR3 contains 13 residues.

The V gene is TRBV2, the J gene TRBJ1-1, with D perhaps matching TRBD1 (5 bases). CDR1 is SNHLY and CDR2 is FYNNEI in the germline V gene. Trimming left V 3 bases short and J 2 bases short, with 7 bases between. CDR3 length equals 13 residues. DNA for the CDR3: TGTGCCAGCAGTGATCAGGGAAACACTGAAGCTTTCTTT. Its translation is CASSDQGNTEAFF. Combining the CDR3 with reference TRBV2 and TRBJ1-1 gives the whole variable domain EPEVTQTPSHQVTQMGQEVILRCVPISNHLYFYWYRQILGQKVEFLVSFYNNEISEKSEIFDDQFSVERPDGSNFTLKIRSTKLEDSAMYFCASSDQGNTEAFFGQGTRLTVV.

The rearrangement uses TRBV6-1 and TRBJ2-7; 8 bases align to TRBD1. The CDR3 consists of 13 residues. After removal of 3 bases from V and 6 bases from J, the junction contained 4 bases not matched to a gene. Germline values: CDR1 MNHNS, CDR2 SASEGT. CDR3 nucleotide sequence: TGTGCCAGCAGTGACAGGGGGCGGGTCGAGCAGTACTTC. This sequence encodes CASSDRGRVEQYF.

The V call is TRBV5-5, the J call TRBJ1-2; TRBD1 matches 12 bases. The length of the CDR3 is 15 residues. V gave up 4 bases and J gave up 7 bases; unmatched junction bases: 8. Germline values: CDR1 SGHKS, CDR2 YYEKEE (reference sequence). CDR3 in amino acids: CASSPGGQGAVGYTF. The DNA of the CDR3 is TGTGCCAGCAGCCCGGGGGGACAGGGGGCTGTTGGCTACACCTTC.

J is TRBJ2-1 and V is TRBV28; D is uncertain. CDR3 length: 14 amino acids. The V end lost 3 bases, the J end lost 3 bases, and 9 bases lay between the germline ends. The germline CDR1 and CDR2 sequences are MDHEN and SYDVKM. CDR3 sequence (DNA): TGTGCCAGCAGTTTTTCCGGAGACTACAATGAGCAGTTCTTC. It yields the protein CASSFSGDYNEQFF.

The chain has TRBV19 and TRBJ2-1; D remains ambiguous. Per germline, CDR1 LNHDA and CDR2 SQIVND (reference sequence). The CDR3 runs 12 residues. The V end lost 8 bases, the J end lost 0 bases, and 5 bases lay between the germline ends. CDR3 in DNA: TGTGCCAGTTCGGACTCCTACAATGAGCAGTTCTTC. It codes for CASSDSYNEQFF.

V and J are TRBV2 and TRBJ1-1, with D tentatively TRBD1 (6 bases). The germline CDR1 and CDR2 sequences are SNHLY and FYNNEI. The CDR3 runs 13 residues. Trimming shortened V by 0 bases and J by 6 bases, and 8 bases separated the two germline ends. The CDR3 reads CASSEARGAEAFF. The CDR3 DNA sequence: TGTGCCAGCAGTGAAGCGAGGGGGGCTGAAGCTTTCTTT.

V and J are TRBV9 and TRBJ1-5, with D perhaps TRBD1 (6 bases). V was clipped by 4 bases and J by 6 bases, with 14 bases between them. Germline V gives CDR1 SGDLS, CDR2 YYNGEE. The CDR3 loop spans 14 amino acids. The DNA of the CDR3 is TGTGCCAGCAGCCAGGGGCAGGGAGGTCAGCCCCAGCATTTT. This translates into CASSQGQGGQPQHF. The full variable domain, rest sourced from reference TRBV9 and TRBJ1-5, is DSGVTQTPKHLITATGQRVTLRCSPRSGDLSVYWYQQSLDQGLQFLIQYYNGEERAKGNILERFSAQQFPDLHSELNLSSLELGDSALYFCASSQGQGGQPQHFGDGTRLSIL.

V gene TRBV6-1 combines with J gene TRBJ1-5; D not certain. From germline, CDR1 is MNHNS and CDR2 SASEGT. The CDR3 covers 16 residues. The ends were cut back, 3 bases at V and 4 bases at J, with 16 bases in the middle. As DNA, the CDR3 is TGTGCCAGCAGTGAGTCGGTCCTATTGAGAAATCAGCCCCAGCATTTT. Its translation is CASSESVLLRNQPQHF.

The chain has TRBV6-5 and TRBJ1-2; 7 nucleotides match TRBD1. Germline V gene sequence: CDR1 MNHEY, CDR2 SVGAGI. Trimming cost V 10 bases and J 3 bases; bases outside gene matches: 8. CDR3 length equals 13 residues. The CDR3 DNA follows: TGTGCCATCGAAGACAGGGCCCACTATGGCTACACCTTC. It translates to CAIEDRAHYGYTF.

The chain links TRBV7-2 to TRBJ2-7; D is perhaps TRBD1 or TRBD2 (5 bases each). This CDR3 contains 13 residues. Trimming shortened V by 5 bases and J by 5 bases, and 13 bases separated the two germline ends. From germline, CDR1 is SGHTA and CDR2 FQGNSA. In DNA form, the CDR3 reads TGTGCCAGCAGCGAGGGGCGGGTTAACGAGCAGTACTTC. It codes for CASSEGRVNEQYF.

This CDR3 is CASSQTGGVYEQYF. The CDR3 DNA is TGTGCCAGCAGCCAGACAGGGGGCGTTTACGAGCAGTACTTC. V is TRBV28 and J is TRBJ2-7; 10 positions agree with TRBD1. The CDR3 covers 14 residues. V dropped 6 bases and J dropped 4; count of bases not matched to a gene: 6. Per the germline V gene, CDR1 is MDHEN and CDR2 is SYDVKM.

The chain has TRBV28 and TRBJ1-1, with unresolved D. Trimming left V 5 bases short and J 5 bases short, with 12 bases between. The germline V gene has CDR1 MDHEN and CDR2 SYDVKM. This CDR3 spans 13 amino acids. The CDR3 loop is CASSRPRRTEAFF. The CDR3 nucleotides are TGTGCCAGCAGTAGGCCCAGGAGGACTGAAGCTTTCTTT. Based on the CDR3 plus reference TRBV28 and TRBJ1-1, the full variable domain is DVKVTQSSRYLVKRTGEKVFLECVQDMDHENMFWYRQDPGLGLRLIYFSYDVKMKEKGDIPEGYSVSREKKERFSLILESASTNQTSMYLCASSRPRRTEAFFGQGTRLTVV.

V usage is TRBV27 and J usage is TRBJ2-7; 12 bases fit TRBD1. The CDR3 runs to 15 residues. Germline lookup yields CDR1 MNHEY and CDR2 SMNVEV (reference sequence). The junction had 7 bases not matched to a gene; V was cut back by 3 bases and J by 7 bases. For the CDR3, the DNA is TGTGCCAGCAGTTTTCTGGGACAGGGGGCGGGGGAGCAGTACTTC. Residues: CASSFLGQGAGEQYF.